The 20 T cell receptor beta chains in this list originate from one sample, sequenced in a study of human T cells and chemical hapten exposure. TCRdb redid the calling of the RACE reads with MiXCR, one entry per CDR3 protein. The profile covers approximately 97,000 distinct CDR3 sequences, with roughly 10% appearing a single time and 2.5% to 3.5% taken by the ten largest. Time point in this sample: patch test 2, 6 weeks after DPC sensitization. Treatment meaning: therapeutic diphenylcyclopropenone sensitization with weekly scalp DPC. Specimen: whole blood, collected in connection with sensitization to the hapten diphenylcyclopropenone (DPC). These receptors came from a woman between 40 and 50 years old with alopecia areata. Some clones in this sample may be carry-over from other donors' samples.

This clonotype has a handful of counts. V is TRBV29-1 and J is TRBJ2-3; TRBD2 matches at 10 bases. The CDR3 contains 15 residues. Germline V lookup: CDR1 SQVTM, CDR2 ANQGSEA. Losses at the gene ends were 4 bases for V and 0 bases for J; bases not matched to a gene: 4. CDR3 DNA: TGCAGCGTTGGCGGGACTAGCGTAAGCACAGATACGCAGTATTTT. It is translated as CSVGGTSVSTDTQYF.

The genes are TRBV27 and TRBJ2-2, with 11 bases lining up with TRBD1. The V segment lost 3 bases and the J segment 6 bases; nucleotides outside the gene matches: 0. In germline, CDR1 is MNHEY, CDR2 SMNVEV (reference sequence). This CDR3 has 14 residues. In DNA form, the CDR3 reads TGTGCCAGCAGTTTGGGACAGGGGGCCGGGGAGCTGTTTTTT. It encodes CASSLGQGAGELFF.

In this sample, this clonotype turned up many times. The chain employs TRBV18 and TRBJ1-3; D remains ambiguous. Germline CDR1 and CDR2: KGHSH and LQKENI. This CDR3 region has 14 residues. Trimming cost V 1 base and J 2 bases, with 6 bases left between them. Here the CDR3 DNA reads TGTGCCAGCTCACCACAGGGCGCTGGAAACACCATATATTTT. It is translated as CASSPQGAGNTIYF.

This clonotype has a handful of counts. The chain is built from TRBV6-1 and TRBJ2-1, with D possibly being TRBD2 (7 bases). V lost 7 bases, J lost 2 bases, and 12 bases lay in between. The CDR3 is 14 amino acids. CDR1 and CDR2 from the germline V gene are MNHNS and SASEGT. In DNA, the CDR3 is TGTGCCAGCATGACGGGGGGCACCTACAATGAGCAGTTCTTC. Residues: CASMTGGTYNEQFF.

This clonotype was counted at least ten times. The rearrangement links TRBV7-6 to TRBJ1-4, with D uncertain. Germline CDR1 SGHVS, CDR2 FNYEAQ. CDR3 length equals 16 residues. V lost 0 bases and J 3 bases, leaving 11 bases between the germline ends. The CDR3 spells CASSLALGGSNEKLFF. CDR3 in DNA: TGTGCCAGCAGCTTAGCGTTAGGCGGGTCTAATGAAAAACTGTTTTTT. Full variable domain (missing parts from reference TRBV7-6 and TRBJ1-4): GAGVSQSPRYKVTKRGQDVALRCDPISGHVSLYWYRQALGQGPEFLTYFNYEAQQDKSGLPNDRFSAERPEGSISTLTIQRTEQRDSAMYRCASSLALGGSNEKLFFGSGTQLSVL.

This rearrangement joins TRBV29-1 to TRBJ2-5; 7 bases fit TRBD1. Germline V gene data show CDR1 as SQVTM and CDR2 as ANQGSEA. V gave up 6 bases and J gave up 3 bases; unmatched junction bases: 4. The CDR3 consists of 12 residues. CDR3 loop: CSVGTAEETQYF. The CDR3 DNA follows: TGCAGCGTCGGGACAGCTGAAGAGACCCAGTACTTC.

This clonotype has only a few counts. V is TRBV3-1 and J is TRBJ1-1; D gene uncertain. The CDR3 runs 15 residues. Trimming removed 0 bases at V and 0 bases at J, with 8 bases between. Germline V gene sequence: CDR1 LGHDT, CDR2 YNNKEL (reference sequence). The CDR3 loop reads CASSQDRQMNTEAFF. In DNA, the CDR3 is TGTGCCAGCAGCCAAGATCGGCAGATGAACACTGAAGCTTTCTTT.

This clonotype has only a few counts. The CDR3 loop reads CASSPATGYGYTF. CDR3 nucleotide sequence: TGTGCCAGCTCACCGGCGACAGGCTATGGCTACACCTTC. The chain carries TRBV18 and TRBJ1-2; maybe TRBD1 (6 bases). The CDR3 is 13 residues long. V was shortened by 3 bases and J by 4 bases, with 9 bases between the two germline ends. Germline CDR1 reads KGHSH; CDR2 reads LQKENI.

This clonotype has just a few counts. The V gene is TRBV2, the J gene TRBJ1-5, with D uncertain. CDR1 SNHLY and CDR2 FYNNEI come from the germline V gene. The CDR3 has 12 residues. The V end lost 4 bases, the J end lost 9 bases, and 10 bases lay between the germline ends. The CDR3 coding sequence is TGTGCCAGCAGTGTCCGGGAATGGCCCCAGCATTTT. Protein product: CASSVREWPQHF. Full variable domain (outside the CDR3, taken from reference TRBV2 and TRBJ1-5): EPEVTQTPSHQVTQMGQEVILRCVPISNHLYFYWYRQILGQKVEFLVSFYNNEISEKSEIFDDQFSVERPDGSNFTLKIRSTKLEDSAMYFCASSVREWPQHFGDGTRLSIL.

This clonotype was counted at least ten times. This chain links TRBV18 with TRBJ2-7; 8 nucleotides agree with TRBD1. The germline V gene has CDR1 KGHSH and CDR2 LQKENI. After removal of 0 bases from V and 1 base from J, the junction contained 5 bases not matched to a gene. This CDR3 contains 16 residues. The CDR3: CASSPPRQGRSYEQYF. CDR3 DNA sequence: TGTGCCAGCTCACCACCTAGACAGGGGAGGTCCTACGAGCAGTACTTC.

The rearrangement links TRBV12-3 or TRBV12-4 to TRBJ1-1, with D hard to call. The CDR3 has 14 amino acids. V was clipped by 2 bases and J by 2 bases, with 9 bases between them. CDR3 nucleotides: TGTGCCAGCAGTTTATATCCCAGAAACACTGAAGCTTTCTTT. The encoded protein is CASSLYPRNTEAFF.

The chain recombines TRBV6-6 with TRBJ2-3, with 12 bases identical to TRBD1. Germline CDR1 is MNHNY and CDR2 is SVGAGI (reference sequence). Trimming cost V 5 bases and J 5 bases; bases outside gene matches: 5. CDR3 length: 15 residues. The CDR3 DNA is TGTGCCAGCAGTCCACGGGACAGGGGGCAAGATACGCAGTATTTT. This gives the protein CASSPRDRGQDTQYF.

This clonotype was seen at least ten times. The CDR3 protein is CASSFVGQGHEKLFF. The CDR3 nucleotides read TGTGCCAGCAGTTTCGTGGGACAGGGGCATGAAAAACTGTTTTTT. The V and J genes are TRBV27 and TRBJ1-4; TRBD1 agrees at 10 bases. This CDR3 is 15 amino acids long. Looked up from germline, CDR1 is MNHEY and CDR2 is SMNVEV (reference sequence). V was pared by 3 bases and J by 6 bases, with 4 bases of the junction left unmatched.

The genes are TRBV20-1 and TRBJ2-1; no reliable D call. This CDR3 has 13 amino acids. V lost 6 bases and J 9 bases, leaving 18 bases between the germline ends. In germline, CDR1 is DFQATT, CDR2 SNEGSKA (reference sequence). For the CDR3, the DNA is TGCAGTGCCTTAGACGTACCCTTTCCTGAGCAGTTCTTC. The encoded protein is CSALDVPFPEQFF.

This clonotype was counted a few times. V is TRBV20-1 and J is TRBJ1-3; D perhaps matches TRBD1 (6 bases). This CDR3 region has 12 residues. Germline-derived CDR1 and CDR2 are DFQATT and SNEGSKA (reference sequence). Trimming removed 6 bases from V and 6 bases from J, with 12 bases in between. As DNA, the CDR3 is TGCAGTGCGGGGGACATTGTAAACACCATATATTTT. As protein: CSAGDIVNTIYF.

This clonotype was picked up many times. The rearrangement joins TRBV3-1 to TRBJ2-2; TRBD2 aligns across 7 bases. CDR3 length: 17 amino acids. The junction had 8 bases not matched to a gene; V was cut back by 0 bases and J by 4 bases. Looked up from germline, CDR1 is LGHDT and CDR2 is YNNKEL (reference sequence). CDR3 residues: CASSQEVRLAVTGELFF. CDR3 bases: TGTGCCAGCAGCCAAGAAGTGCGGCTAGCGGTCACCGGGGAGCTGTTTTTT. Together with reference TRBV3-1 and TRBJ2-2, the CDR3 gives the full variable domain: DTAVSQTPKYLVTQMGNDKSIKCEQNLGHDTMYWYKQDSKKFLKIMFSYNNKELIINETVPNRFSPKSPDKAHLNLHINSLELGDSAVYFCASSQEVRLAVTGELFFGEGSRLTVL.

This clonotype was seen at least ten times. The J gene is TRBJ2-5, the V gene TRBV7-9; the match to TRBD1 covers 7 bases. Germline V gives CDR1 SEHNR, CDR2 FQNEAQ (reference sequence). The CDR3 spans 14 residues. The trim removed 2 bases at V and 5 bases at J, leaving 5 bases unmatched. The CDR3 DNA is TGTGCCAGCAGCTTAAGAGGGGGCCGGGAGACCCAGTACTTC. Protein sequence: CASSLRGGRETQYF.

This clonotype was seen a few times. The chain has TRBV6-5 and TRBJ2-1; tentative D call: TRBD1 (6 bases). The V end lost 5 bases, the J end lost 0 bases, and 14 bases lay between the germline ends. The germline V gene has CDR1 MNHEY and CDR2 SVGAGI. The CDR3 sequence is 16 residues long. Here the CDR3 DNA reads TGTGCCAGCAGTGGACGACAGGCCAGCTCCTACAATGAGCAGTTCTTC. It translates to CASSGRQASSYNEQFF.

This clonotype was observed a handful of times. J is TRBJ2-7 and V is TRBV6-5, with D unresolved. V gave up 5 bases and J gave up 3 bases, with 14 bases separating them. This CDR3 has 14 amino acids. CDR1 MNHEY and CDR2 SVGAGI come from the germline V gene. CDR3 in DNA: TGTGCCAGCAGTCCCCGAGTTAACAGCTACGAGCAGTACTTC. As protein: CASSPRVNSYEQYF.

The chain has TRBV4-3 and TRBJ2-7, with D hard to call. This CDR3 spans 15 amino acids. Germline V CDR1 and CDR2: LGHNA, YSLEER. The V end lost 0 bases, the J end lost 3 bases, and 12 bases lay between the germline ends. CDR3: CASSQDVSVSYEQYF. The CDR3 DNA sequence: TGCGCCAGCAGCCAAGATGTGTCGGTAAGCTACGAGCAGTACTTC.